These T cell receptor beta chains were read from a single sample in a study of OX40 agonist ivuxolimab in advanced cancers. Sequencing was performed with immunoSEQ multiplex PCR; in TCRdb, only in-frame clones are kept and a portion is missing. The sample has under 90,000 clones, 75% to 90% seen once; the top ten hold 0.2% to 0.25%. Sample: CD4+ or CD8+ T cells sorted from blood, taken in a trial of the OX40 agonist ivuxolimab. These receptors were collected from an adult with an advanced solid tumor such as melanoma, head and neck, liver or kidney cancer. CDR3s include the opening cysteine and the closing phenylalanine or tryptophan. Each record gives: CDR3 DNA, CDR3 protein, D gene, clone size, V gene, J gene. The D gene is left open where the match is weak. The size of a clone is reported for some rows only, either as once, few or many, or as a class for expanded clones.

CDR3nt: TGTGCCAGTAGTATACCCGAACAGGGTGGCTACACCTTC; CDR3aa: CASSIPEQGGYTF; d_gene: -; abundance: -; v_gene: TRBV19; j_gene: TRBJ1-2
CDR3nt: TGCGCCAGCAGCCAACTAGCGGGAGGGTACGAGCAGTACTTC; CDR3aa: CASSQLAGGYEQYF; d_gene: TRBD2; abundance: -; v_gene: TRBV5-1; j_gene: TRBJ2-7
CDR3nt: TGCGCCAGCAGCGCGGGGGGGACACTTGGCTGGAACACTGAAGCTTTCTTT; CDR3aa: CASSAGGTLGWNTEAFF; d_gene: -; abundance: -; v_gene: TRBV5-1; j_gene: TRBJ1-1
CDR3nt: TGTGCCAGCAGCGTAGGGGGACGTGGGGCCTACAATGAGCAGTTCTTC; CDR3aa: CASSVGGRGAYNEQFF; d_gene: -; abundance: -; v_gene: TRBV9; j_gene: TRBJ2-1
CDR3nt: TGCGCCAGCAGCCCGGGCGCGAACTCCTACAATGAGCAGTTCTTC; CDR3aa: CASSPGANSYNEQFF; d_gene: -; abundance: -; v_gene: TRBV4-3; j_gene: TRBJ2-1
CDR3nt: TGTGTCCTGAATACCGGACCGGTCTATGGCTACACCTTC; CDR3aa: CVLNTGPVYGYTF; d_gene: -; abundance: -; v_gene: TRBV2; j_gene: TRBJ1-2
CDR3nt: TGTGCCAGCAGCTTAGCTTCACACAGAGATCAGCCCCAGCATTTT; CDR3aa: CASSLASHRDQPQHF; d_gene: -; abundance: -; v_gene: TRBV7-2; j_gene: TRBJ1-5
CDR3nt: TGTGCCAGCAGTTTATCCTGGCGGAGCTCCTACGAGCAGTACTTC; CDR3aa: CASSLSWRSSYEQYF; d_gene: -; abundance: once; v_gene: TRBV28; j_gene: TRBJ2-7
CDR3nt: TGCGCCAGCAGCTTGGGCTATAATTCACCCCTCCACTTT; CDR3aa: CASSLGYNSPLHF; d_gene: -; abundance: few; v_gene: TRBV5-1; j_gene: TRBJ1-6
CDR3nt: TGTGCCAGCAGCTCCAGACAGGCGAGTGCTGGAAACACCATATATTTT; CDR3aa: CASSSRQASAGNTIYF; d_gene: -; abundance: -; v_gene: TRBV7-2; j_gene: TRBJ1-3
CDR3nt: TGTGCCAGCAGCTTAGTAGGGGGCGGGGCCAACGTCCTGACTTTC; CDR3aa: CASSLVGGGANVLTF; d_gene: TRBD1; abundance: few; v_gene: TRBV7-3; j_gene: TRBJ2-6
CDR3nt: TGTGCCAGCAGCTTAAGGGCAGGGAAGGATCAGCCCCAGCATTTT; CDR3aa: CASSLRAGKDQPQHF; d_gene: -; abundance: -; v_gene: TRBV7-3; j_gene: TRBJ1-5
CDR3nt: TGTGCCAGCAGCCTTCGAGGGGGGCCGAACACCGGGGAGCTGTTTTTT; CDR3aa: CASSLRGGPNTGELFF; d_gene: -; abundance: -; v_gene: TRBV7-3; j_gene: TRBJ2-2
CDR3nt: TGTGCCAGCAGTAAACAGGGCTTTAACACTGAAGCTTTCTTT; CDR3aa: CASSKQGFNTEAFF; d_gene: -; abundance: few; v_gene: TRBV2; j_gene: TRBJ1-1
CDR3nt: TGTGCCAGCAGGACGGGTAGCAATCAGCCCCAGCATTTT; CDR3aa: CASRTGSNQPQHF; d_gene: -; abundance: -; v_gene: TRBV28; j_gene: TRBJ1-5
CDR3nt: TGTGCCAGCAGTTTACGACTAGCGTATGCCGGGGAGCTGTTTTTT; CDR3aa: CASSLRLAYAGELFF; d_gene: TRBD2; abundance: once; v_gene: TRBV28; j_gene: TRBJ2-2
CDR3nt: TGTGCCAGCACCACCGATCCGGACAGGGGAGCCACCGGGGAGCTGTTTTTT; CDR3aa: CASTTDPDRGATGELFF; d_gene: TRBD1; abundance: once; v_gene: TRBV5-4; j_gene: TRBJ2-2
CDR3nt: TGTGCCAGTACCCCAAGGGCCCCGACAGGGCGGAACACTGAAGCTTTCTTT; CDR3aa: CASTPRAPTGRNTEAFF; d_gene: TRBD1; abundance: -; v_gene: TRBV19; j_gene: TRBJ1-1
CDR3nt: TGTGCCAGCTGCAGACTGGGGGAGACCCAGTACTTC; CDR3aa: CASCRLGETQYF; d_gene: -; abundance: -; v_gene: TRBV6-5; j_gene: TRBJ2-5
CDR3nt: TGTGCCAGCAGCGTAGCCTTCCCGGGGGGCCAGGGGTACTATGGCTACACCTTC; CDR3aa: CASSVAFPGGQGYYGYTF; d_gene: -; abundance: once; v_gene: TRBV9; j_gene: TRBJ1-2
CDR3nt: TGCGCCAGCAGCTTGGGGCAGGGCGGTCCAAGCTCTGAAGCTTTCTTT; CDR3aa: CASSLGQGGPSSEAFF; d_gene: -; abundance: -; v_gene: TRBV5-1; j_gene: TRBJ1-1
CDR3nt: TGTGCCAGCTCCACTACCAGCCGGGACGCGAACACTGAAGCTTTCTTT; CDR3aa: CASSTTSRDANTEAFF; d_gene: -; abundance: -; v_gene: TRBV18; j_gene: TRBJ1-1
CDR3nt: TGTGCCAGCAGCTCATTCCGGGACCGTGAGGGCAATGAGCAGTTCTTC; CDR3aa: CASSSFRDREGNEQFF; d_gene: -; abundance: -; v_gene: TRBV7-9; j_gene: TRBJ2-1
CDR3nt: TGTGCCAGCAGTTTTACAGGGGAGGGCACCGGGGAGCTGTTTTTT; CDR3aa: CASSFTGEGTGELFF; d_gene: -; abundance: -; v_gene: TRBV6-6; j_gene: TRBJ2-2
CDR3nt: TGTGCCAGCAGTCCGACCAGGCTGGGGCTGAACACTGAAGCTTTCTTT; CDR3aa: CASSPTRLGLNTEAFF; d_gene: -; abundance: -; v_gene: TRBV2; j_gene: TRBJ1-1
CDR3nt: TGTGCCAGCAGCTCGGCTTATTCGGGGGCCGAGCAGTACTTC; CDR3aa: CASSSAYSGAEQYF; d_gene: -; abundance: -; v_gene: TRBV6-1; j_gene: TRBJ2-7
CDR3nt: TGTGCCAGCAGCTCCCGATGGGGAGTCACTGAAGCTTTCTTT; CDR3aa: CASSSRWGVTEAFF; d_gene: -; abundance: -; v_gene: TRBV5-5; j_gene: TRBJ1-1
CDR3nt: TGTGCCAGCAGCTTAGGGTCGCTAGCGGGAGGTTCGCAGTACTTC; CDR3aa: CASSLGSLAGGSQYF; d_gene: TRBD2; abundance: -; v_gene: TRBV5-4; j_gene: TRBJ2-7
CDR3nt: TGTGCCAGCAGCCATCGCGACTCTGGAAACACCATATATTTT; CDR3aa: CASSHRDSGNTIYF; d_gene: -; abundance: -; v_gene: TRBV7-6; j_gene: TRBJ1-3
CDR3nt: TGTGCCAGCAGCGCCGAAAGCCGGGGCACGCAGTATTTT; CDR3aa: CASSAESRGTQYF; d_gene: -; abundance: -; v_gene: TRBV5-5; j_gene: TRBJ2-3
CDR3nt: TGTGCCAGCAGGGAGAACTATGGCTACACCTTC; CDR3aa: CASRENYGYTF; d_gene: -; abundance: -; v_gene: TRBV28; j_gene: TRBJ1-2
CDR3nt: TGTGCCAGCAGTGGCGGGGAGCCTTTCAATGAGCAGTTCTTC; CDR3aa: CASSGGEPFNEQFF; d_gene: -; abundance: -; v_gene: TRBV7-2; j_gene: TRBJ2-1
CDR3nt: TGCAGCGTTATAGTTGGAAACACCATATATTTT; CDR3aa: CSVIVGNTIYF; d_gene: -; abundance: -; v_gene: TRBV29-1; j_gene: TRBJ1-3
CDR3nt: TGTGCCAGCGGAATAATTCGGGACTACAATGAGCAGTTCTTC; CDR3aa: CASGIIRDYNEQFF; d_gene: -; abundance: once; v_gene: TRBV28; j_gene: TRBJ2-1
CDR3nt: TGCGCCAGCAGCGTCGGAGGAATCGGGGCTGAAGCTTTCTTT; CDR3aa: CASSVGGIGAEAFF; d_gene: -; abundance: -; v_gene: TRBV5-1; j_gene: TRBJ1-1
CDR3nt: TGTGCCTGGAGTCTCCAGGCGGGCGGGGAGCTGTTTTTT; CDR3aa: CAWSLQAGGELFF; d_gene: -; abundance: -; v_gene: TRBV30; j_gene: TRBJ2-2
CDR3nt: TGTGCCAGCTCCTCACAAAGAAATACGCAGTATTTT; CDR3aa: CASSSQRNTQYF; d_gene: -; abundance: -; v_gene: TRBV18; j_gene: TRBJ2-3
CDR3nt: TGTGCCAGTAGTGGAACCAGGCGGAGCACTGAAGCTTTCTTT; CDR3aa: CASSGTRRSTEAFF; d_gene: -; abundance: -; v_gene: TRBV19; j_gene: TRBJ1-1
CDR3nt: TGTGCCACCAGCAGAGTTGACCTCTATGGCTACACCTTC; CDR3aa: CATSRVDLYGYTF; d_gene: -; abundance: -; v_gene: TRBV15; j_gene: TRBJ1-2
CDR3nt: TGTGCTAGCAGGCAGGAATCGAACACTGAAGCTTTCTTT; CDR3aa: CASRQESNTEAFF; d_gene: -; abundance: -; v_gene: TRBV7-7; j_gene: TRBJ1-1
CDR3nt: TGTGCCAGCAGCGTATCACCCGGGTTCTACGAGCAGTACTTC; CDR3aa: CASSVSPGFYEQYF; d_gene: -; abundance: -; v_gene: TRBV9; j_gene: TRBJ2-7
CDR3nt: TGTGCCAGCAGCACATCAATGCCAGGGTATTCACCCCTCCACTTT; CDR3aa: CASSTSMPGYSPLHF; d_gene: -; abundance: -; v_gene: TRBV7-2; j_gene: TRBJ1-6
CDR3nt: TGTGCCAGCAGTGGGCAGGCCCAAGAGACCCAGTACTTC; CDR3aa: CASSGQAQETQYF; d_gene: -; abundance: -; v_gene: TRBV6-1; j_gene: TRBJ2-5
CDR3nt: TGTGCCAGCGGGCAAGGCAATCAGCCCCAGCATTTT; CDR3aa: CASGQGNQPQHF; d_gene: -; abundance: few; v_gene: TRBV18; j_gene: TRBJ1-5
CDR3nt: TGCGCCAGCAGCGAACAGGGCGGTCAGCCCCAGCATTTT; CDR3aa: CASSEQGGQPQHF; d_gene: -; abundance: -; v_gene: TRBV5-1; j_gene: TRBJ1-5
CDR3nt: TGCGCCAGCAGCCAAGGGGCTGACAACTCCTACGAGCAGTACTTC; CDR3aa: CASSQGADNSYEQYF; d_gene: -; abundance: -; v_gene: TRBV4-1; j_gene: TRBJ2-7
CDR3nt: TGTGCCAGCAGCTCACGCCCCGACAGGACCGGGGAGCTGTTTTTT; CDR3aa: CASSSRPDRTGELFF; d_gene: -; abundance: -; v_gene: TRBV7-2; j_gene: TRBJ2-2
CDR3nt: TGTGCCAGCAGCTTACGATCTATCTCAACCCTCCACTTT; CDR3aa: CASSLRSISTLHF; d_gene: -; abundance: -; v_gene: TRBV7-8; j_gene: TRBJ1-6
CDR3nt: TGTGCCAGCAGAGGGGTTAGAGATTCACCCCTCCACTTT; CDR3aa: CASRGVRDSPLHF; d_gene: -; abundance: -; v_gene: TRBV7-8; j_gene: TRBJ1-6
CDR3nt: TGTGCCAGCAGCGCCAGACAGGGTCTGGGGGAGCTGTTTTTT; CDR3aa: CASSARQGLGELFF; d_gene: -; abundance: -; v_gene: TRBV21-1; j_gene: TRBJ2-2
CDR3nt: TGTGCCAGTAGTGGAAGGGCACTCACTGAAGCTTTCTTT; CDR3aa: CASSGRALTEAFF; d_gene: -; abundance: -; v_gene: TRBV19; j_gene: TRBJ1-1
CDR3nt: TGTGCCAGCAGCTTGGAGGGGCTGGGGCCCCTCCACTTT; CDR3aa: CASSLEGLGPLHF; d_gene: -; abundance: few; v_gene: TRBV5-5; j_gene: TRBJ1-6